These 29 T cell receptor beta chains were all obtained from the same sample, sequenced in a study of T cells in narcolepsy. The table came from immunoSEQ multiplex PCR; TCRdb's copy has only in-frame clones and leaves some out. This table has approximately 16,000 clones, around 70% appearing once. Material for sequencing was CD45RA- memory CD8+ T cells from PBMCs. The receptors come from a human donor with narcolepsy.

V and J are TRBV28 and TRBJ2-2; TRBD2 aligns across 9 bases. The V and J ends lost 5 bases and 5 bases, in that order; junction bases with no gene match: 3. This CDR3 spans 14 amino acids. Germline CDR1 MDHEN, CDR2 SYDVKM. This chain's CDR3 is CASSLLAGTGELFF. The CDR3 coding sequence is TGTGCCAGCAGTCTTCTAGCGGGAACCGGGGAGCTGTTTTTT.

CDR3 sequence reads: CASSGGGNQPQHF. The CDR3 DNA follows: TGTGCCAGCAGTGGGGGGGGCAATCAGCCCCAGCATTTT. The V call is TRBV27, the J call TRBJ1-5, with D perhaps matching TRBD1 (5 bases). V was cut by 5 bases and J by 2 bases, with 7 bases left in between. CDR1 MNHEY and CDR2 SMNVEV come from the germline V gene (reference sequence). The length of the CDR3 is 13 residues.

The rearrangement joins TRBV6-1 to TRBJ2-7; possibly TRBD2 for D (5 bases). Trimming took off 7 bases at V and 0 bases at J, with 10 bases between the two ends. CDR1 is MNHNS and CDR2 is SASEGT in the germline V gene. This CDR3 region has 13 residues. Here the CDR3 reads CASKSGSSYEQYF. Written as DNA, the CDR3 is TGTGCCAGCAAAAGCGGAAGCTCCTACGAGCAGTACTTC.

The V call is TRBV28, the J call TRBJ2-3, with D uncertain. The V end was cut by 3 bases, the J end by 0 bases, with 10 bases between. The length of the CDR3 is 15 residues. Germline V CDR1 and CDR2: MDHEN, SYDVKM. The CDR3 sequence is CASSFDGSSTDTQYF. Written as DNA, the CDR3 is TGTGCCAGCAGTTTTGACGGATCGAGCACAGATACGCAGTATTTT.

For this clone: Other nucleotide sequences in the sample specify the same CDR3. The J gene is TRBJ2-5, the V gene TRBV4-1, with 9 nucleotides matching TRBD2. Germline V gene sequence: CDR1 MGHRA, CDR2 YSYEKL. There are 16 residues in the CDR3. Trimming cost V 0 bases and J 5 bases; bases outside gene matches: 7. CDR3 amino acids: CASSQEIAGARETQYF. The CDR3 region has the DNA TGCGCCAGCAGCCAAGAAATAGCGGGGGCTAGGGAGACCCAGTACTTC.

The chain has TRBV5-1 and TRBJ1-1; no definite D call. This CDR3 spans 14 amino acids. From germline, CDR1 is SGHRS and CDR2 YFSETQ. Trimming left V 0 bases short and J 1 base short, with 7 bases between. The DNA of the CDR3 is TGCGCCAGCAGCTTGGCCTGGGGGAACACTGAAGCTTTCTTT. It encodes CASSLAWGNTEAFF.

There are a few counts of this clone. In nucleotides, the CDR3 is TGTGCCAGCAGTTACCTCACTGAAGCTTTCTTT. This encodes CASSYLTEAFF. The chain combines TRBV6-6 with TRBJ1-1; no reliable D call. The CDR3 is made up of 11 amino acids. V was clipped by 2 bases and J by 4 bases, with 2 bases between them. CDR1 and CDR2 from the germline V gene are MNHNY and SVGAGI (reference sequence).

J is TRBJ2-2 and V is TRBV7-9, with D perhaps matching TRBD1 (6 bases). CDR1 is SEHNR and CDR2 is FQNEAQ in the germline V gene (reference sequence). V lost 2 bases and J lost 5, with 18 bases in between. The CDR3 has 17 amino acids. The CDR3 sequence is CASSLPMGASGTGELFF. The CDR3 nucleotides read TGTGCCAGCAGCTTACCGATGGGGGCCTCGGGAACCGGGGAGCTGTTTTTT.

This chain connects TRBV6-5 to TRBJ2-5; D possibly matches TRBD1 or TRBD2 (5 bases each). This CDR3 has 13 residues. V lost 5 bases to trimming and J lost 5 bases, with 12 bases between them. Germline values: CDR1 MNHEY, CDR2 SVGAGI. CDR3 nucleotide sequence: TGTGCCAGCAGTCCCCCCTGGGGGGAGACCCAGTACTTC. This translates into CASSPPWGETQYF.

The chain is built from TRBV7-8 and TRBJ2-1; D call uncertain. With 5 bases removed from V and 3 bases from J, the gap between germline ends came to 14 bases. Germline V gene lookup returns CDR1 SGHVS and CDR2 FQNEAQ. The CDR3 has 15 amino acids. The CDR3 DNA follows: TGTGCCAGCAGCCAGAACAGTGGGGTCTACAATGAGCAGTTCTTC. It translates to CASSQNSGVYNEQFF.

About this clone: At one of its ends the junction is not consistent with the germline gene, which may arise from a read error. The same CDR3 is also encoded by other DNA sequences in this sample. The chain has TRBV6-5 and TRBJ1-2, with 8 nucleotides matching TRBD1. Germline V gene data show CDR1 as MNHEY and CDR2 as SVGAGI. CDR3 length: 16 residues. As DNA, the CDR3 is TGTGCCAGCAGTTACTTAGACTGGACAGGGAACTACGGCTACACCTTC. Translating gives CASSYLDWTGNYGYTF.

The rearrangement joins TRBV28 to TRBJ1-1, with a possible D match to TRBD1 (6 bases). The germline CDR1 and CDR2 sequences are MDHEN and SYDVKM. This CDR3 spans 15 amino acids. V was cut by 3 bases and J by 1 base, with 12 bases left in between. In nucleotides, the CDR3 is TGTGCCAGCAGTTTGTATGGGGGCAAGAACACTGAAGCTTTCTTT. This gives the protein CASSLYGGKNTEAFF.

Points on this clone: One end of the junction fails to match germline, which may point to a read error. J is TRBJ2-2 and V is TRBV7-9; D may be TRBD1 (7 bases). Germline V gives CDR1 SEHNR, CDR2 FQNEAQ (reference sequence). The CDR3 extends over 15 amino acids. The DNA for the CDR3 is TGTGCCAGCAGATCCCCGGGACAGAACCCCGGGGGGCTGTTTTTT. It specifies CASRSPGQNPGGLFF.

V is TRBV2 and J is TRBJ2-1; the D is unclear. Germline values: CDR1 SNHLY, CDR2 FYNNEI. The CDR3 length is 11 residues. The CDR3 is CAVESYNEQFF. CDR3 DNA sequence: TGTGCGGTGGAATCCTACAATGAGCAGTTCTTC.

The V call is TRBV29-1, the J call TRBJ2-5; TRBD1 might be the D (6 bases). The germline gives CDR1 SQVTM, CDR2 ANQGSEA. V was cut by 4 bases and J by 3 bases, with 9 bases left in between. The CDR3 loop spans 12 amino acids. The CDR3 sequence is CSVVGAEETQYF. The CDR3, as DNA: TGCAGCGTTGTGGGGGCGGAAGAGACCCAGTACTTC.

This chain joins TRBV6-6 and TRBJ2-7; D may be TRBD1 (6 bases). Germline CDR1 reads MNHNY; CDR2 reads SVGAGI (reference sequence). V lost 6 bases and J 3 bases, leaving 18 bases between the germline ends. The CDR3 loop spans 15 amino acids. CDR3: CASRPTRQADYEQYF. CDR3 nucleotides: TGTGCCAGCAGACCTACACGACAGGCGGACTACGAGCAGTACTTC.

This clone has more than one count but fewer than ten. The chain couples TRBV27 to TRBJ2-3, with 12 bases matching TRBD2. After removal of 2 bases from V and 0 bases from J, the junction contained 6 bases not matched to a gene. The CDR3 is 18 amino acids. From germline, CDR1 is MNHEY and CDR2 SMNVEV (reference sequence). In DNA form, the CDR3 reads TGTGCCAGCAGTTTAGAATCGGGACTAGCGGGTAGCACAGATACGCAGTATTTT. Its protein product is CASSLESGLAGSTDTQYF.

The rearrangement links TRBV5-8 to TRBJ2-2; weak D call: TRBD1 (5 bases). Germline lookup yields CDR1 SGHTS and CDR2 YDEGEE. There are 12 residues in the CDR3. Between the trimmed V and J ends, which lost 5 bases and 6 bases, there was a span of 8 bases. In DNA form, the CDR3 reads TGTGCCAGCAGTCCAGGGCCCGGGGAGCTGTTTTTT. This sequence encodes CASSPGPGELFF.

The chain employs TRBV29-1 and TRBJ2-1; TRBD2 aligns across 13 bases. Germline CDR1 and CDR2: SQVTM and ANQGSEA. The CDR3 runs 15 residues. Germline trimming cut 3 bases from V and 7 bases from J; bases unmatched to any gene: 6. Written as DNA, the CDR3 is TGCAGCGTTGATGGGATGGGACTAGCGGGAAATGAGCAGTTCTTC. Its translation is CSVDGMGLAGNEQFF.

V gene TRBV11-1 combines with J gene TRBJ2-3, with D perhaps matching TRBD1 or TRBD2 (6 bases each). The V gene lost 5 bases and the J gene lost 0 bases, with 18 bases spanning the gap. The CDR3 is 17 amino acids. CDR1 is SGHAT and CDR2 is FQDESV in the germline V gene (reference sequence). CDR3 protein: CASSPSRGAASTDTQYF. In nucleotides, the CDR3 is TGTGCCAGCAGCCCTTCGAGGGGGGCGGCTAGCACAGATACGCAGTATTTT.

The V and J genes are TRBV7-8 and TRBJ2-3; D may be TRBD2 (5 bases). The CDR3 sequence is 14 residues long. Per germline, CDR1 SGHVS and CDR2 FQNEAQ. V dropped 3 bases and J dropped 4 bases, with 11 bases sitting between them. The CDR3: CASSFNRGSDTQYF. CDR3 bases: TGTGCCAGCAGCTTTAACCGCGGGTCAGATACGCAGTATTTT.

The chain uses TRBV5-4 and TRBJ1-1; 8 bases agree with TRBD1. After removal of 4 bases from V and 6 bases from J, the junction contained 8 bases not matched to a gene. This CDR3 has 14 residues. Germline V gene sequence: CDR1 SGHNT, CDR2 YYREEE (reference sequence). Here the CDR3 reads CASSTTGGRPEAFF. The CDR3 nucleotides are TGTGCCAGCAGCACCACAGGGGGAAGGCCTGAAGCTTTCTTT.

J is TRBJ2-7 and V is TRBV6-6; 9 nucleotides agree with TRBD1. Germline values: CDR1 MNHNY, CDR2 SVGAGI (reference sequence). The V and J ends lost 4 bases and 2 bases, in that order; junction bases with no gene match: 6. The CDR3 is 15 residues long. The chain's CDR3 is CASSSGQGPTYEQYF. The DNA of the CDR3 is TGTGCCAGCAGTTCGGGACAGGGCCCTACCTACGAGCAGTACTTC.

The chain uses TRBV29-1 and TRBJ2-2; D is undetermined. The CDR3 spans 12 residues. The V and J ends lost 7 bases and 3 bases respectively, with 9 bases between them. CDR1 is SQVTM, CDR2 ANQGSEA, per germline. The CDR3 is CSAFRDTGELFF. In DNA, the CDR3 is TGCAGCGCCTTCCGGGACACCGGGGAGCTGTTTTTT.

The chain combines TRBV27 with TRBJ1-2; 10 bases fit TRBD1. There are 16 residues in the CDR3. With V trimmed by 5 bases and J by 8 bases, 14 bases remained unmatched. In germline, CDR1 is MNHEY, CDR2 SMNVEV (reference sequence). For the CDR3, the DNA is TGTGCCAGCAGTGTGAATCCGGGACAGGGGCGCGACGGCTACACCTTC. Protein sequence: CASSVNPGQGRDGYTF.

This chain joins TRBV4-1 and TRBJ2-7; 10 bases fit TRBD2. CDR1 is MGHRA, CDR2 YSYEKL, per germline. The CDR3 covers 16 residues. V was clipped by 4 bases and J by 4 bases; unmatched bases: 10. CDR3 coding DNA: TGCGCCAGCAGCCGCGGACCTAGCGGGAGTTTTTACGAGCAGTACTTC. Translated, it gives CASSRGPSGSFYEQYF.

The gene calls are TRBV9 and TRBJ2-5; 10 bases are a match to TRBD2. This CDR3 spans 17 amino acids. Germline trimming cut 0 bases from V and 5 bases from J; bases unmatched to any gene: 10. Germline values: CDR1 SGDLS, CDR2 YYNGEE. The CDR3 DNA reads TGTGCCAGCAGCGTAGCCCGAGCGGGAGGGAGAGAGGAGACCCAGTACTTC. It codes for CASSVARAGGREETQYF.

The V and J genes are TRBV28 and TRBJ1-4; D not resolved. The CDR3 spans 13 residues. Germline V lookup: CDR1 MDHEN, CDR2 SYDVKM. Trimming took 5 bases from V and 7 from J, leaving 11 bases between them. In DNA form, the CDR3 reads TGTGCCAGCAGTGCCGGACGGGGTGAAAAACTGTTTTTT. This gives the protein CASSAGRGEKLFF.

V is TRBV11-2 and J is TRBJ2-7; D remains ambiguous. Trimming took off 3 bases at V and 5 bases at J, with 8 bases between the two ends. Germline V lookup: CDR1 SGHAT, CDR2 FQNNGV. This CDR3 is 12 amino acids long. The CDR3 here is CASSFGYDEQYF. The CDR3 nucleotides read TGTGCCAGCAGCTTTGGGTACGACGAGCAGTACTTC.